Described below is a single T cell receptor (beta chain) sequence and its context. The source of the sample is a study of blood T cell repertoires in COVID-19. Study-wide context: The cDNA or gDNA used as material had been derived from T cells, B-cell-depleted T cells, or PBMCs.

The germline V gene encodes CDR1 SGHVS and CDR2 FNYEAQ. After removal of 2 bases from V and 0 bases from J, the junction contained 8 bases not matched to a gene. The length of the CDR3 is 18 residues. In the source study's methods: Researchers report that nucleated cell counts were estimated from reference gene primer amplification. Data came from immunoSEQ multiplex PCR; TCRdb stores just in-frame clones and leaves some out. Clonal size and the V and J genes are those of that table, whereas D and trimming came from the DNA. The table includes some 200,000 clones, about 85% detected once. The study drew participants aged roughly 18 to 95 years from some 23 US areas.

V and J are TRBV7-6 and TRBJ2-7, with 12 bases identical to TRBD2. The source of this sequence is a woman younger than 45 who had recovered from COVID-19. The material sequenced was PBMCs or T cells enriched from blood (not recorded which). In nucleotides, the CDR3 is TGTGCCAGCAGCTTAATGGATCCGGGACTAGCGGGCTCCTACGAGCAGTACTTC. Amino acids: CASSLMDPGLAGSYEQYF.